Listed here are 21 T cell receptor beta chains from one sample, sequenced in a study of OX40 agonist ivuxolimab in advanced cancers. TCRdb's table, derived via immunoSEQ multiplex PCR, lists solely in-frame clones and lacks some. Of just over 90,000 clones in the sample, 85% to 95% were seen once. This specimen consisted of CD4+ or CD8+ T cells sorted from blood, obtained in a trial of the OX40 agonist ivuxolimab. The receptors stem from an adult with an advanced solid tumor such as melanoma, head and neck, liver or kidney cancer.

The chain has TRBV14 and TRBJ1-2, with D perhaps matching TRBD1 (5 bases). Per germline, CDR1 SGHDN and CDR2 FVKESK. This CDR3 has 13 amino acids. V dropped 0 bases and J dropped 8 bases, with 10 bases sitting between them. CDR3 amino acids: CASSQDMDIGYTF. Written as DNA, the CDR3 is TGTGCCAGCAGCCAAGATATGGACATCGGCTACACCTTC. Filled out from reference TRBV14 and TRBJ1-2, the complete variable domain reads EAGVTQFPSHSVIEKGQTVTLRCDPISGHDNLYWYRRVMGKEIKFLLHFVKESKQDESGMPNNRFLAERTGGTYSTLKVQPAELEDSGVYFCASSQDMDIGYTFGSGTRLTVV.

The chain has TRBV9 and TRBJ1-5, with 10 positions matching TRBD1. The CDR3 spans 15 residues. The V gene end was trimmed by 5 bases and the J gene end by 6 bases; junction bases not matched to a gene: 8. Germline assignment: CDR1 SGDLS and CDR2 YYNGEE. The CDR3 bases are TGTGCCAGCAGTGAGGGACAGGGGCTGGGTCAGCCCCAGCATTTT. Translation gives CASSEGQGLGQPQHF.

This chain uses TRBV27 with TRBJ2-6; the D gene is possibly TRBD1 (6 bases). V lost 3 bases and J lost 0, with 9 bases in between. The CDR3 covers 16 residues. Germline V CDR1 and CDR2: MNHEY, SMNVEV (reference sequence). The CDR3 here is CASSFDRSSGANVLTF. The CDR3 nucleotides read TGTGCCAGCAGTTTCGACAGGAGCTCTGGGGCCAACGTCCTGACTTTC. The whole variable domain, remainder taken from reference TRBV27 and TRBJ2-6, is EAQVTQNPRYLITVTGKKLTVTCSQNMNHEYMSWYRQDPGLGLRQIYYSMNVEVTDKGDVPEGYKVSRKEKRNFPLILESPSPNQTSLYFCASSFDRSSGANVLTFGAGSRLTVL.

The chain couples TRBV2 to TRBJ2-3; TRBD1 matches 9 bases. CDR1 is SNHLY, CDR2 FYNNEI, per germline. The CDR3 length is 15 residues. V shed 0 bases and J 4 bases; nucleotides not matched to a gene: 2. As DNA, the CDR3 is TGTGCCAGCAGTGAAGCCCGGACAGGGGCAGATACGCAGTATTTT. Its protein product is CASSEARTGADTQYF.

V gene TRBV15 combines with J gene TRBJ2-7; TRBD1 matches at 9 bases. The length of the CDR3 is 15 residues. Per germline, CDR1 LNHNV and CDR2 YYDKDF (reference sequence). V was pared by 2 bases and J by 5 bases, with 7 bases of the junction left unmatched. CDR3 region: CATSRSRDRVDEQYF. Written as DNA, the CDR3 is TGTGCCACCAGCAGATCCCGGGACAGGGTCGACGAGCAGTACTTC.

The CDR3 DNA reads as TGTGCCAGCAGTGAAGCGTCTGGGGCCAACGTCCTGACTTTC. Protein sequence: CASSEASGANVLTF. V usage is TRBV6-1 and J usage is TRBJ2-6; D not resolved. The V end was cut by 0 bases, the J end by 1 base, with 1 base between. CDR1 and CDR2 from the germline V gene are MNHNS and SASEGT. The CDR3 covers 14 residues.

The V call is TRBV11-3, the J call TRBJ1-1, with D uncertain. V was pared by 3 bases and J by 6 bases, with 8 bases between. The CDR3 is 12 residues long. Germline lookup yields CDR1 SGHNT and CDR2 YENEEA. The CDR3 here is CASSFGMSEAFF. The CDR3 nucleotides are TGTGCCAGCAGCTTCGGTATGTCTGAAGCTTTCTTT.

J is TRBJ1-4 and V is TRBV2; tentative D call: TRBD1 (5 bases). CDR1 and CDR2 (germline): SNHLY, FYNNEI. Deletions cut 4 bases from V and 3 bases from J, with 21 bases between. This CDR3 region has 18 residues. CDR3 DNA: TGTGCCAGCAGTGTCCCAGGGCCCATCATAATTGCTAATGAAAAACTGTTTTTT. Translating gives CASSVPGPIIIANEKLFF.

The chain couples TRBV6-5 to TRBJ1-1; possible D gene TRBD1, 5 bases. Germline V gives CDR1 MNHEY, CDR2 SVGAGI. V lost 0 bases to trimming and J lost 6 bases, with 11 bases between them. The CDR3 loop spans 14 amino acids. This CDR3 is CASSYSQGSAEAFF. CDR3 DNA: TGTGCCAGCAGTTACTCGCAGGGAAGCGCTGAAGCTTTCTTT.

This clone was observed a handful of times. The V call is TRBV27, the J call TRBJ2-5, with TRBD1 matching over 8 bases. The germline V gene encodes CDR1 MNHEY and CDR2 SMNVEV (reference sequence). The V segment lost 3 bases and the J segment 5 bases; nucleotides outside the gene matches: 14. CDR3 length: 17 residues. The CDR3 nucleotides are TGTGCCAGCAGTTTTATATTCCCCCAGGGGGCTTGGGAGACCCAGTACTTC. Translation: CASSFIFPQGAWETQYF.

The V gene is TRBV10-2, the J gene TRBJ2-7; no clear D gene. The CDR3 is 13 residues long. Trimming removed 4 bases at V and 4 bases at J, with 11 bases between. CDR1 and CDR2 from the germline V gene are WSHSY and SAAADI. In DNA, the CDR3 is TGCGCCAGCAGTGCCGGATGGGGATACGAGCAGTACTTC. Its protein product is CASSAGWGYEQYF.

The V call is TRBV28, the J call TRBJ1-2, with D tentatively TRBD1 (5 bases). This CDR3 comprises 14 residues. Germline CDR1 is MDHEN and CDR2 is SYDVKM. Trimming took off 2 bases at V and 5 bases at J, with 12 bases between the two ends. CDR3 loop: CASSLAGRGYGYTF. The CDR3, as DNA: TGTGCCAGCAGTTTAGCGGGCCGGGGGTATGGCTACACCTTC.

The V and J genes are TRBV7-6 and TRBJ2-7, with TRBD2 matching 11 bases. The CDR3 consists of 15 residues. Trimming removed 5 bases from V and 2 bases from J; junction bases left unmatched: 5. Germline V gene lookup returns CDR1 SGHVS and CDR2 FNYEAQ. The CDR3 sequence: CASSPGTSGTYEQYF. CDR3 DNA sequence: TGTGCCAGCAGCCCCGGGACTAGCGGCACCTACGAGCAGTACTTC.

This clone has only one observation. The chain uses TRBV2 and TRBJ2-1, with 10 bases fitting TRBD1. The CDR3 runs 15 residues. From germline, CDR1 is SNHLY and CDR2 FYNNEI. V was clipped by 4 bases and J by 8 bases; unmatched bases: 8. The CDR3 region has the DNA TGTGCCAGCAGTGGCCCCGACAGGGGGCGGGATGAGCAGTTCTTC. This codes for CASSGPDRGRDEQFF.

This clone has only one observation. One end of the junction fails to match germline, which may point to a read error. The J gene is TRBJ2-5, the V gene TRBV10-2; tentatively, D is TRBD2 (5 bases). CDR3 length equals 13 residues. Germline V gene lookup returns CDR1 WSHSY and CDR2 SAAADI. As DNA, the CDR3 is TGCGCCAGCTGTGAGGGCGGCCAAGAGACCCAGTACTTC. This sequence encodes CASCEGGQETQYF.

Here the CDR3 DNA reads TGCGCCAGCAGTAGGAAGATGAACACTGAAGCTTTCTTT. This codes for CASSRKMNTEAFF. V usage is TRBV5-1 and J usage is TRBJ1-1; D not certain. This CDR3 region has 13 residues. Trimming left V 5 bases short and J 0 bases short, with 8 bases between. CDR1 SGHRS and CDR2 YFSETQ come from the germline V gene.

V is TRBV11-2 and J is TRBJ1-1, with a possible D match to TRBD1 (6 bases). Trimming removed 0 bases at V and 6 bases at J, with 14 bases between. This CDR3 has 15 amino acids. Germline V gene data show CDR1 as SGHAT and CDR2 as FQNNGV. The CDR3 region has the DNA TGTGCCAGCAGCTTAGATCGGGGGGCGCGCTCTGAAGCTTTCTTT. Translation gives CASSLDRGARSEAFF. The whole variable domain, remainder taken from reference TRBV11-2 and TRBJ1-1, is EAGVAQSPRYKIIEKRQSVAFWCNPISGHATLYWYQQILGQGPKLLIQFQNNGVVDDSQLPKDRFSAERLKGVDSTLKIQPAKLEDSAVYLCASSLDRGARSEAFFGQGTRLTVV.

The chain is built from TRBV5-5 and TRBJ2-3, with D possibly matching TRBD1 (5 bases). V was cut by 0 bases and J by 2 bases, with 10 bases left in between. The CDR3 runs to 15 residues. CDR1 and CDR2 from the germline V gene are SGHKS and YYEKEE (reference sequence). The CDR3 nucleotides are TGTGCCAGCAGCTTGGAGCCAGGGCCCACAGATACGCAGTATTTT. Translated: CASSLEPGPTDTQYF.

This chain uses TRBV27 with TRBJ1-1; D remains unclear. The CDR3 loop spans 12 amino acids. V lost 5 bases and J lost 1, with 5 bases in between. The germline gives CDR1 MNHEY, CDR2 SMNVEV (reference sequence). The CDR3 bases are TGTGCCAGCAGTAAGGGGAACACTGAAGCTTTCTTT. Protein sequence: CASSKGNTEAFF.

This sequence joins TRBV6-1 and TRBJ2-7; the D is unclear. The CDR3 is made up of 13 amino acids. Germline lookup yields CDR1 MNHNS and CDR2 SASEGT. V was pared by 6 bases and J by 3 bases, with 12 bases between. The CDR3 loop is CASSQGAIYEQYF. CDR3 sequence (DNA): TGTGCCAGCAGCCAAGGCGCTATCTACGAGCAGTACTTC.

The J gene is TRBJ2-1, the V gene TRBV11-2, with 9 bases aligning to TRBD2. The germline V gene encodes CDR1 SGHAT and CDR2 FQNNGV. The CDR3 extends over 18 amino acids. V lost 2 bases, J lost 9 bases, and 17 bases stayed unmatched. The CDR3 spells CASSLSPRLAAQTGEQFF. CDR3 DNA sequence: TGTGCCAGCAGCTTATCCCCCCGACTAGCGGCGCAGACCGGTGAGCAGTTCTTC.